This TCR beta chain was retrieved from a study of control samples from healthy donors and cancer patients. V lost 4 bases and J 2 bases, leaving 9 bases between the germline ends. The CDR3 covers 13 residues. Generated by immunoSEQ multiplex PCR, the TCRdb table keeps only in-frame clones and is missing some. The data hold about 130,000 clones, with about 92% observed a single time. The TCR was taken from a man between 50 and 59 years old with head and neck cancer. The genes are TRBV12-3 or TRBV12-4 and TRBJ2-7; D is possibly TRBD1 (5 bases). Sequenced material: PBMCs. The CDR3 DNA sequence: TGTGCCAGCAGTTCAGACAGTACCTACGAGCAGTACTTC. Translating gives CASSSDSTYEQYF.